The entry below describes one TCR beta chain. This receptor's antigen is unknown. Base qualities are not provided; no much larger clone lies one nucleotide away. The data originate from a study of blood T cell repertoires in COVID-19 (dated by TCRdb to the early 2020s). In terms of the full investigation: Samples covering the acute and convalescent phases of COVID-19 were provided by collaborators in the United States, Italy and Spain. The prospective study material was composed of cDNA or gDNA derived from T cells, B-cell-depleted T cells, or PBMCs. Subjects who had been exposed to COVID-19, were actively infected with it, or had recovered from it provided the deeply sampled blood TCRbeta repertoires that made up the dataset. The repertoires were released in a freely available public database meant as a resource for research on the immune response to SARS-CoV-2. The samples were drawn from the first 160 participants of the ongoing ImmuneRACE study and from under 1,500 subjects provided by 6 global collaborators. Nearly every sample came with metadata listing a de-identified subject ID, COVID-19 status, age in years and sex. Where HLA class I and class II types were available, the types were taken from metadata supplied by the sample provider, not from assay-based typing. Paper-wide results and their limitations: The quantity of clinical and demographic metadata differed by source and by participant and was supplied without curation.

The CDR3 starts with the cysteine, ends with the phenylalanine, and has 14 residues. The kept DNA is CDR3 alone, 42 bases in frame from the first base. For CDR1 and CDR2, the germline V gene lists SQVTM and ANQGSEA. V ends up 6 bases short and J 8 bases short, with an unmatched junction base count of 9. TCRbeta CDR3 regions were amplified from genomic DNA using the immunoSEQ Assay, a bias-controlled multiplex PCR. The paper's data handling went like this. Nucleated cell counts per sample were estimated from amplification of reference gene primers within the assay. To quantify the absolute abundance of each unique TCRbeta CDR3 rearrangement, sequence reads were collapsed and filtered. Productive Simpson clonality was computed per sample as the square root of Simpson's diversity index over productive rearrangements. In its TCRdb copy, this immuneACCESS table keeps in-frame sequences only and misses some clones. Where compared with another copy, unresolved V genes explain less than half of these, and the others have no known cause. The V and J calls and clone size come from that table; D and trimming were worked out from the DNA. The sample table contains 250,000 to 300,000 clones; only one count was recorded for around 84% of them. The leading ten clones occupy more than 4% of the sample.

Participants in the prospective study were enrolled through a virtual design, were aged roughly 18 to 100 years, and lived in fewer than 30 United States geographic areas. In the prospective study, cohorts were assigned on the basis of participant-reported clinical history obtained from a screening survey and a study questionnaire. Exposed participants had been in contact with someone with a PCR-confirmed or clinician-diagnosed COVID-19 case within 2 weeks of study entry. Each participant in the prospective study had whole blood, serum and a nasopharyngeal or oropharyngeal swab collected by mobile phlebotomists. Over a roughly 2-month period, participants in the prospective study had the option of providing additional blood draws and questionnaires. Before DNA extraction, prospective study blood samples were shipped either frozen or at room temperature.

The sequence was obtained from a man aged 35-49 years who had been exposed to COVID-19. The sequence links TRBV29-1 to TRBJ1-6; the junction holds 8 bases that match TRBD1. The sequenced sample consisted of PBMCs or T cells enriched from blood (not recorded which). The DNA sequence is TGCAGCGTCATCGACAGGGGCTTGGATTCACCCCTCCACTTT. This translates into CSVIDRGLDSPLHF.